Each of the 21 T cell receptor beta chains below was sequenced from the same sample in a study of Ad26.COV2.S vaccination and SARS-CoV-2 variants. As for treatment: 15 to 20 received Ad26.COV2.S at low or high dose, single or two shots; 5 received placebo; per-sample allocation not given. Sample collection was performed on day 63 after the first vaccine or placebo injection. Produced via immunoSEQ multiplex PCR; TCRdb's table is partial and in-frame only. The sample has about 680,000 clones, more than 70% seen once. Source: peripheral blood, taken in a trial of Ad26.COV2.S vaccine versus placebo. The receptors were sampled from a person aged 18-65 years who received the Ad26.COV2.S COVID-19 vaccine or a placebo.

This rearrangement joins TRBV24-1 to TRBJ2-1; 10 nucleotides line up with TRBD1. CDR3 size: 16 residues. Germline V CDR1 and CDR2: KGHDR, SFDVKD. The trim removed 2 bases at V and 15 bases at J, leaving 15 bases unmatched. CDR3 coding DNA: TGTGCCACCAGTGATTCCGGGACAGGGGATTTTTATCCGGCGTTCTTC. This encodes CATSDSGTGDFYPAFF.

V and J are TRBV15 and TRBJ2-1, with TRBD2 matching over 8 bases. CDR1 and CDR2 (germline): LNHNV, YYDKDF (reference sequence). With V trimmed by 0 bases and J by 2 bases, 6 bases remained unmatched. This CDR3 is 17 amino acids long. CDR3 in amino acids: CATSRDRFSGAYNEQFF. CDR3 nucleotides: TGTGCCACCAGCAGAGATAGGTTTAGCGGGGCCTACAATGAGCAGTTCTTC. Drawing the rest from reference TRBV15 and TRBJ2-1, the complete variable domain is DAMVIQNPRYQVTQFGKPVTLSCSQTLNHNVMYWYQQKSSQAPKLLFHYYDKDFNNEADTPDNFQSRRPNTSFCFLDIRSPGLGDTAMYLCATSRDRFSGAYNEQFFGPGTRLTVL.

The genes are TRBV9 and TRBJ2-7, with a possible D match to TRBD2 (5 bases). V was pared by 3 bases and J by 4 bases, with 8 bases between. The CDR3 covers 12 residues. Germline lookup yields CDR1 SGDLS and CDR2 YYNGEE. This CDR3 reads CASSGTGYEQYF. In DNA, the CDR3 is TGTGCCAGCAGCGGGACTGGGTACGAGCAGTACTTC.

As concerns this clone: The junction shows a germline mismatch at one end, possibly a read error. This sample also contains other DNA sequences that code for the same CDR3. The chain is built from TRBV9 and TRBJ2-6, with a tentative D call TRBD1 (5 bases). Germline V lookup: CDR1 SGDLS, CDR2 YYNGEE. This CDR3 spans 17 amino acids. Here the CDR3 DNA reads TGTGCCAGCAGCGTAGTGGGCGGCTACTCTGGGGCTAACGTCCTGACTTTC. As protein: CASSVVGGYSGANVLTF.

The chain has TRBV7-2 and TRBJ2-1, with TRBD2 as a possible D gene (6 bases). Looked up from germline, CDR1 is SGHTA and CDR2 is FQGNSA. Trimming took 3 bases from V and 0 from J, leaving 12 bases between them. The CDR3 sequence is 16 residues long. For the CDR3, the DNA is TGTGCCAGCAGCTTCCGGGGGACCATCTCCTACAATGAGCAGTTCTTC. Its protein product is CASSFRGTISYNEQFF.

The CDR3 is CASSGDRVSYEQYF. The DNA for the CDR3 is TGTGCCAGCAGTGGAGATAGGGTATCCTACGAGCAGTACTTC. V and J are TRBV25-1 and TRBJ2-7; no definite D call. CDR1 and CDR2 from the germline V gene are MGHDK and SYGVNS. With 4 bases removed from V and 1 base from J, the gap between germline ends came to 11 bases. This CDR3 comprises 14 residues.

The V and J genes are TRBV30 and TRBJ1-2; a possible D gene is TRBD1 (5 bases). The length of the CDR3 is 14 residues. Germline V CDR1 and CDR2: GTSNPN, SVGIG (reference sequence). V lost 1 base to trimming and J lost 2 bases, with 11 bases between them. The CDR3 reads CAWSGPGKNYGYTF. The CDR3 region has the DNA TGTGCCTGGAGTGGGCCAGGGAAGAACTATGGCTACACCTTC.

V usage is TRBV5-1 and J usage is TRBJ2-3; 12 bases match TRBD2. The CDR3 covers 18 residues. Germline V CDR1 and CDR2: SGHRS, YFSETQ. V shed 2 bases and J 3 bases; nucleotides not matched to a gene: 10. Here the CDR3 reads CASSFALAGGLGTDTQYF. The CDR3 coding sequence is TGCGCCAGCAGCTTTGCCCTAGCGGGGGGGCTGGGAACAGATACGCAGTATTTT.

The chain employs TRBV5-1 and TRBJ2-7; 9 nucleotides match TRBD1. CDR1 is SGHRS, CDR2 YFSETQ, per germline. The CDR3 is 15 residues long. The V gene end was trimmed by 0 bases and the J gene end by 4 bases; junction bases not matched to a gene: 5. The CDR3, as DNA: TGCGCCAGCAGCTTGGCCGCCGGGACAGGGTACGAGCAGTACTTC. Its translation: CASSLAAGTGYEQYF. Together with reference TRBV5-1 and TRBJ2-7, the CDR3 gives the full variable domain: KAGVTQTPRYLIKTRGQQVTLSCSPISGHRSVSWYQQTPGQGLQFLFEYFSETQRNKGNFPGRFSGRQFSNSRSEMNVSTLELGDSALYLCASSLAAGTGYEQYFGPGTRLTVT.

As DNA, the CDR3 is TGTGCCAGCGGGGCAGGGAGTACAGATACGCAGTATTTT. Translating gives CASGAGSTDTQYF. V gene TRBV14 combines with J gene TRBJ2-3, with D perhaps being TRBD1 or TRBD2 (5 bases each). CDR3 length: 13 amino acids. V was trimmed by 8 bases and J by 3 bases, leaving 12 bases between them. CDR1 and CDR2 from the germline V gene are SGHDN and FVKESK.

This chain links TRBV24-1 with TRBJ2-1, with no clear D. The V gene lost 4 bases and the J gene lost 1 base, with 10 bases spanning the gap. The germline V gene encodes CDR1 KGHDR and CDR2 SFDVKD. The CDR3 is made up of 15 amino acids. CDR3 region: CATSEGGISYNEQFF. In nucleotides, the CDR3 is TGTGCCACCAGTGAGGGCGGAATTTCCTACAATGAGCAGTTCTTC.

This clone was counted a single time. The chain recombines TRBV2 with TRBJ1-5; 9 bases map to TRBD1. Per the germline V gene, CDR1 is SNHLY and CDR2 is FYNNEI. V was pared by 4 bases and J by 9 bases, with 7 bases of the junction left unmatched. This CDR3 spans 14 amino acids. The chain's CDR3 is CASSVRQGGVPQHF. The CDR3 DNA follows: TGTGCCAGCAGTGTCCGACAGGGGGGTGTGCCCCAGCATTTT.

V gene TRBV6-1 combines with J gene TRBJ2-2; 7 nucleotides line up with TRBD1. Germline CDR1 and CDR2: MNHNS and SASEGT. The V gene end was trimmed by 2 bases and the J gene end by 0 bases; junction bases not matched to a gene: 3. CDR3 length: 16 residues. CDR3 sequence: CASSESGGANTGELFF. The CDR3 DNA is TGTGCCAGCAGTGAATCAGGGGGAGCGAACACCGGGGAGCTGTTTTTT.

The chain couples TRBV6-2 or TRBV6-3 to TRBJ2-1, with 9 bases aligning to TRBD2. The length of the CDR3 is 18 residues. Germline V CDR1 and CDR2: MNHEY, SVGEGT. V trimming: 3 bases; J trimming: 5 bases; junction bases outside the gene matches: 14. The CDR3 DNA reads TGTGCCAGCAGTTATCCCTCGGGGAGCGGGGGGATCAACAATGAGCAGTTCTTC. Protein product: CASSYPSGSGGINNEQFF.

The V and J genes are TRBV19 and TRBJ2-7; 7 bases match TRBD2. The germline V gene encodes CDR1 LNHDA and CDR2 SQIVND (reference sequence). The trim removed 3 bases at V and 2 bases at J, leaving 4 bases unmatched. The CDR3 consists of 14 residues. The DNA for the CDR3 is TGTGCCAGTAGTATGGGGCGGGGGACCTACGAGCAGTACTTC. The encoded protein is CASSMGRGTYEQYF.

This rearrangement joins TRBV6-6 to TRBJ2-3; no firm D call. The CDR3 has 14 residues. Trimming took off 9 bases at V and 2 bases at J, with 15 bases between the two ends. CDR1 is MNHNY, CDR2 SVGAGI, per germline (reference sequence). CDR3 DNA sequence: TGTGCCAGTAAACTCAACACTAACACAGATACGCAGTATTTT. Translation gives CASKLNTNTDTQYF.

The J gene is TRBJ1-2, the V gene TRBV6-4, with D possibly matching TRBD1 (5 bases). Germline V gives CDR1 MRHNA, CDR2 SNTAGT. Trimming left V 6 bases short and J 3 bases short, with 11 bases between. There are 13 residues in the CDR3. In nucleotides, the CDR3 is TGTGCCAGCAGCCCAGGGACGGACTATGGCTACACCTTC. Translated, it gives CASSPGTDYGYTF.

This clone has only a few counts. The sample contains more than one DNA sequence encoding this CDR3. The chain uses TRBV5-1 and TRBJ1-2, with 7 bases fitting TRBD1. V trimming: 0 bases; J trimming: 6 bases; junction bases outside the gene matches: 2. CDR1 and CDR2 (germline): SGHRS, YFSETQ. The CDR3 extends over 13 amino acids. The CDR3 DNA reads as TGCGCCAGCAGCTTGGGAGGGGGCGATGGCTACACCTTC. Its translation is CASSLGGGDGYTF.

The gene calls are TRBV5-1 and TRBJ1-1; TRBD1 matches at 10 bases. V shed 2 bases, J shed 8 bases, and the junction held 6 bases outside the gene matches. This CDR3 spans 14 amino acids. Germline V gene lookup returns CDR1 SGHRS and CDR2 YFSETQ. CDR3 amino acids: CASSLGTGDSEAFF. The CDR3 nucleotides are TGCGCCAGCAGCTTAGGGACAGGGGATTCGGAAGCTTTCTTT.

In DNA form, the CDR3 reads TGTGCCAGCAGTTCGGGACAGGGGCGAGGGCAGCCCCAGCATTTT. Translating it yields CASSSGQGRGQPQHF. The chain links TRBV6-6 to TRBJ1-5, with 10 bases identical to TRBD1. CDR3 length equals 15 residues. Germline V gives CDR1 MNHNY, CDR2 SVGAGI (reference sequence). Unmatched junction bases numbered 7, after V lost 4 bases and J lost 7 bases.

This chain joins TRBV21-1 and TRBJ2-3; the tabulated D call, TRBD1, remains unverified against the DNA. TRBV21-1 is noted as a pseudogene. The CDR3 consists of 16 residues. The CDR3 protein is CASSKVQALSTDTQYF. In DNA form, the CDR3 reads TGTGCCAGCAGCAAAGTCCAGGCCTTAAGCACAGATACGCAGTATTTT.